This TCR beta chain was recovered during a study of blood T cell repertoires in COVID-19. Looking at the study overall: PBMCs, B-cell-depleted T cells, or T cells were the source of the cDNA or gDNA that made up the material.

The assay was immunoSEQ multiplex PCR, and TCRdb's table has in-frame clones only and misses some. The data contain about 240,000 clones, 80% to 85% of them seen just once; the ten biggest clones take up over 7%. Seattle patients were enrolled during active infection and followed longitudinally. V was trimmed by 7 bases and J by 2 bases, leaving 14 bases between them. Germline-derived CDR1 and CDR2 are GTSNPN and SVGIG (reference sequence). This CDR3 is 13 amino acids long. The J gene is TRBJ1-1, the V gene TRBV30; D is possibly TRBD1 (5 bases). The sequencing input was peripheral blood. This TCR derives from a woman of 80 years or more with COVID-19, enrolled during active disease. The CDR3 loop reads CASSPQANTEAFF. In DNA, the CDR3 is TGTGCCTCATCCCCACAGGCAAACACTGAAGCTTTCTTT. Looking up the rest from reference TRBV30 and TRBJ1-1 gives the full variable domain: SQTIHQWPATLVQPVGSPLSLECTVEGTSNPNLYWYRQAAGRGLQLLFYSVGIGQISSEVPQNLSASRPQDRQFILSSKKLLLSDSGFYLCASSPQANTEAFFGQGTRLTVV.